A selection of T cell receptor beta chains follows, all from one sample in a study of blood T cells in healthy people across ages. TCRdb reprocessed the 5' RACE reads via MiXCR and lists one record per CDR3 protein. The data hold 1.5 million to 2 million distinct CDR3 sequences, with about 39% observed a single time. Sequencing input: blood. These receptors came from a human donor in good health. The CDR3 runs from the conserved cysteine through the conserved F or W. D genes are given only for firm matches. Clone size is given for some rows only: seen once, a few or many times, or a class if the clone is expanded.

v_call: TRBV4-1
d_call: NA
cdr3_length: 15
clone_size: NA
j_call: TRBJ2-5
cdr3_nt: TGCGCCAGCAGCCAAGATGTTACTACCCAAGAGACCCAGTACTTC
cdr3_aa: CASSQDVTTQETQYF

v_call: TRBV29-1
d_call: NA
cdr3_length: 16
clone_size: NA
j_call: TRBJ1-1
cdr3_nt: TGCAGCGTTGACCACGGTCGGGGGGTGGGTGGCACTGAAGCTTTCTTT
cdr3_aa: CSVDHGRGVGGTEAFF

v_call: TRBV25-1
d_call: NA
cdr3_length: 13
clone_size: few
j_call: TRBJ1-1
cdr3_nt: TGTGCCAGCAGCACACAGGGCCGTGCTGAAGCTTTCTTT
cdr3_aa: CASSTQGRAEAFF

v_call: TRBV20-1
d_call: NA
cdr3_length: 14
clone_size: few
j_call: TRBJ2-5
cdr3_nt: TGCAGTGCGACCGGAGGGGGTCGGAGTGAGACCCAGTACTTC
cdr3_aa: CSATGGGRSETQYF

v_call: TRBV24-1
d_call: TRBD1
cdr3_length: 15
clone_size: NA
j_call: TRBJ2-3
cdr3_nt: TGTGCCACCAGTCCCACAGGGGATGGCACAGATACGCAGTATTTT
cdr3_aa: CATSPTGDGTDTQYF

v_call: TRBV6-2/TRBV6-3
d_call: TRBD1
cdr3_length: 17
clone_size: many
j_call: TRBJ2-6
cdr3_nt: TGTGCCAGCAATCTCGGACAGGGCCTCTCTGGGGCCAACGTCCTGACTTTC
cdr3_aa: CASNLGQGLSGANVLTF

v_call: TRBV3-1
d_call: TRBD2
cdr3_length: 16
clone_size: few
j_call: TRBJ2-7
cdr3_nt: TGTGCCAGCAGCCGACAACTAGCGCATACTCTCTACGAGCAGTACTTC
cdr3_aa: CASSRQLAHTLYEQYF

v_call: TRBV12-3/TRBV12-4
d_call: NA
cdr3_length: 12
clone_size: NA
j_call: TRBJ1-2
cdr3_nt: TGTGCCAGCAGTTTTAGCACATATGGCCACACCTTC
cdr3_aa: CASSFSTYGHTF

v_call: TRBV6-2/TRBV6-3
d_call: NA
cdr3_length: 14
clone_size: few
j_call: TRBJ1-5
cdr3_nt: TGTGCCAGCAGTTACTCGAGTCTCAATCAGCCCCAGCATTTT
cdr3_aa: CASSYSSLNQPQHF

v_call: TRBV6-5
d_call: TRBD1
cdr3_length: 15
clone_size: NA
j_call: TRBJ1-1
cdr3_nt: TGTGCCAGCAAACAGGGGGCAAGGGGGAACACTGAAGCTTTCTTT
cdr3_aa: CASKQGARGNTEAFF

v_call: TRBV5-4
d_call: TRBD1
cdr3_length: 14
clone_size: NA
j_call: TRBJ1-5
cdr3_nt: TGTGCCAGCAGCTTGGAAGGGACAGCACAGCCCCAGCATTTT
cdr3_aa: CASSLEGTAQPQHF

v_call: TRBV5-1
d_call: NA
cdr3_length: 14
clone_size: NA
j_call: TRBJ2-3
cdr3_nt: TGCGCCAGCTTACGGGACACCGGCACAGATACGCAGTATTTT
cdr3_aa: CASLRDTGTDTQYF

v_call: TRBV29-1
d_call: NA
cdr3_length: 12
clone_size: many
j_call: TRBJ2-1
cdr3_nt: TGCAGCGTTGGGGGCCGGGACTTTGAGCAGTTCTTC
cdr3_aa: CSVGGRDFEQFF

v_call: TRBV29-1
d_call: NA
cdr3_length: 11
clone_size: NA
j_call: TRBJ2-1
cdr3_nt: TGCAGCGTTGCCCCAAGCAATGAGCAGTTCTTC
cdr3_aa: CSVAPSNEQFF

v_call: TRBV7-2
d_call: TRBD1
cdr3_length: 15
clone_size: few
j_call: TRBJ1-2
cdr3_nt: TGTGCCAGCAGCACGTTACAGGGGGCCAACTATGGCTACACCTTC
cdr3_aa: CASSTLQGANYGYTF

v_call: TRBV5-5
d_call: NA
cdr3_length: 13
clone_size: NA
j_call: TRBJ2-7
cdr3_nt: TGTGCCAGCAGCTTGAGTGATAACTACGAGCAGTACTTC
cdr3_aa: CASSLSDNYEQYF

v_call: TRBV2
d_call: NA
cdr3_length: 12
clone_size: NA
j_call: TRBJ1-1
cdr3_nt: TGTGCCAGCACGGCCGGTGTCACTGAAGCTTTCTTT
cdr3_aa: CASTAGVTEAFF

v_call: TRBV3-1
d_call: TRBD1
cdr3_length: 16
clone_size: NA
j_call: TRBJ2-7
cdr3_nt: TGTGCCAGCAGCCTTTCACCACGGCGACAGGGTTACGAGCAGTACTTC
cdr3_aa: CASSLSPRRQGYEQYF

v_call: TRBV7-2
d_call: NA
cdr3_length: 14
clone_size: many
j_call: TRBJ1-1
cdr3_nt: TGTGCCAGCAGTTTAGCTGGGGTGAACACTGAAGCTTTCTTT
cdr3_aa: CASSLAGVNTEAFF

v_call: TRBV6-2/TRBV6-3
d_call: NA
cdr3_length: 13
clone_size: NA
j_call: TRBJ2-6
cdr3_nt: TGTGCCAGCACCGACTCTGGGGCCAACGTCCTGACTTTC
cdr3_aa: CASTDSGANVLTF